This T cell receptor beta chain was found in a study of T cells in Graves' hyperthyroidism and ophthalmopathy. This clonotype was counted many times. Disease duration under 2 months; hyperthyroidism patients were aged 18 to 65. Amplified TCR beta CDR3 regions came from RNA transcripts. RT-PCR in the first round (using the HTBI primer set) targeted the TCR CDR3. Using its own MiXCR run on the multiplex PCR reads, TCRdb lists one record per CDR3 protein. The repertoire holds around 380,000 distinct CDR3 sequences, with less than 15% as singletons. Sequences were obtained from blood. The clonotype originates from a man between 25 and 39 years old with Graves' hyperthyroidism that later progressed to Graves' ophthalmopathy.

The DNA of the CDR3 is TGCAGCGTTAGGGGACAGGGCTTTCCCTACGAGCAGTACTTC. This sequence encodes CSVRGQGFPYEQYF. The chain carries TRBV29-1 and TRBJ2-7; 9 nucleotides agree with TRBD1. There are 14 residues in the CDR3. Per the germline V gene, CDR1 is SQVTM and CDR2 is ANQGSEA. Germline trimming cut 5 bases from V and 2 bases from J; bases unmatched to any gene: 7.